The T cell receptor beta chain described here comes from a study of blood T cell repertoires in COVID-19 (dated by TCRdb to about 2020). Study-level background: Collaborator samples came from the United States, Italy and Spain and covered acute and convalescent phases of COVID-19. Sample metadata almost always included a de-identified subject ID, COVID-19 status, age in years and sex. Where HLA class I and class II types were available, the types were taken from metadata supplied by the sample provider, not from assay-based typing. The repertoires were made available in a free public database intended to serve as a resource for research on the immune response to SARS-CoV-2. The samples were drawn from the first 160 participants of the ongoing ImmuneRACE study and from more than 1,000 subjects provided by 6 global collaborators. Deeply sampled blood TCRbeta repertoires from subjects exposed to, actively infected with, or recovered from COVID-19 were included in the dataset. The material from the prospective study consisted of cDNA or gDNA derived from T cells, B-cell-depleted T cells, or PBMCs. Here is what the overall study found, with its caveats: The quantity of clinical and demographic metadata differed by source and by participant and was supplied without curation.

As for this clone: No cognate antigen has been identified for it. One base away there is no much larger clone; base qualities are not given.

TCRbeta CDR3 regions were amplified from genomic DNA by means of the immunoSEQ Assay, a bias-controlled multiplex PCR. The study's processing was this. The number of nucleated cells in each sample was estimated from the amplification of reference gene primers within the assay. To quantify the absolute abundance of each unique TCRbeta CDR3 rearrangement, sequence reads were collapsed and filtered. For each sample, productive Simpson clonality was calculated as the square root of Simpson's diversity index over productive rearrangements. The source is immuneACCESS, and TCRdb retained only in-frame sequences with V and J called. Part of the clones is not carried over; for the studies checked, unresolved V genes explain less than half of this, and the remainder is unexplained. From that table come the V and J calls and clone size; the DNA was used to work out D and trimming. For this sample there are around 70,000 clones; about 89% appear just once. The top ten clones comprise 6% to 8% of the sample.

The CDR3 contains 19 residues, cysteine and phenylalanine counted. Of all the DNA, just the CDR3 is kept, 57 bases in frame from base 1. At the junction V is shortened by 5 bases and J by 0 bases; bases outside the gene matches: 13. The germline V gene specifies SGHAT as CDR1 and FQNNGV as CDR2. The collaborating institutions used their own protocols to collect whole blood in K2EDTA tubes. For TCRbeta analysis, collaborator samples were shipped as frozen whole blood, as isolated PBMCs, or as DNA extracted from either sample type. Material for sequencing was peripheral blood. The sequence came from a human donor in a cohort sampled during active COVID-19. The V gene is TRBV11-2 and the J gene is TRBJ2-2; 9 central bases correspond to TRBD2. The DNA sequence is given as TGTGCCAGCAGCGCCTCTCTAGCGGGGATCGTCGCGAACACCGGGGAGCTGTTTTTT. It translates as CASSASLAGIVANTGELFF. Where the CDR3 stops, the reference TRBV11-2 and TRBJ2-2 genes take over; the full variable domain is EAGVAQSPRYKIIEKRQSVAFWCNPISGHATLYWYQQILGQGPKLLIQFQNNGVVDDSQLPKDRFSAERLKGVDSTLKIQPAKLEDSAVYLCASSASLAGIVANTGELFFGEGSRLTVL.